This is a list of T cell receptor beta chains from one sample in a study of a mutant IDH1 vaccine in newly diagnosed glioma. Their target antigens are unknown. Measured with immunoSEQ multiplex PCR; TCRdb has only the in-frame clones, and not every one. Seen here are 50,000 to 70,000 clones, 74% observed once, and the top ten hold 4.7%. The sequencing here drew on PBMCs, taken from a glioma patient whose treatment included an IDH1 peptide vaccine. The origin of the receptors is a man aged 50 or older with glioma. CDR3s include the opening cysteine and the closing phenylalanine or tryptophan. The D gene is left open where the match is weak. Clone sizes are given selectively: once, few, many, or a class where the clone is expanded.

d_gene	abundance	v_gene	j_gene	CDR3aa	CDR3nt
.	.	TRBV14	TRBJ1-2	CASSQDRAGNGGYTF	TGTGCCAGCAGCCAAGATAGAGCTGGGAACGGCGGCTACACCTTC
TRBD1	few	TRBV29-1	TRBJ1-1	CSVVGTGMNTEAFF	TGCAGCGTAGTCGGGACAGGGATGAACACTGAAGCTTTCTTT
.	few	TRBV30	TRBJ1-1	CAWSGRRTEAFF	TGTGCCTGGAGTGGGCGTCGGACTGAAGCTTTCTTT
.	few	TRBV4-1	TRBJ1-5	CASSQALTQPQHF	TGCGCCAGCAGCCAAGCCCTAACGCAGCCCCAGCATTTT
.	.	TRBV7-9	TRBJ1-3	CASSLVGRRNTIYF	TGTGCCAGCAGCTTAGTCGGCAGACGAAACACCATATATTTT
.	once	TRBV29-1	TRBJ1-1	CSVGRLLGRANTEAFF	TGCAGCGTTGGGCGGTTGTTGGGCAGGGCGAACACTGAAGCTTTCTTT
.	once	TRBV7-8	TRBJ2-7	CASSLSPSYEQYF	TGTGCCAGCAGCCTCTCCCCCTCCTACGAGCAGTACTTC
TRBD1	.	TRBV2	TRBJ1-1	CASRTDRGTEAFF	TGTGCCAGCAGGACTGACAGGGGAACTGAAGCTTTCTTT
.	.	TRBV19	TRBJ1-2	CASTLNPQYGYTF	TGTGCCAGTACCTTGAATCCTCAATATGGCTACACCTTC
TRBD1	.	TRBV5-6	TRBJ2-1	CASIRDRGYNEQFF	TGTGCCAGCATCCGGGACAGGGGCTACAATGAGCAGTTCTTC
.	.	TRBV21-1	TRBJ2-2	CASRTAGLAYAGELFF	TGTGCCAGCAGGACCGCGGGACTAGCATATGCCGGGGAGCTGTTTTTT
.	.	TRBV7-2	TRBJ1-5	CASSASSDSNQPQHF	TGTGCCAGCAGCGCTTCAAGTGATAGCAATCAGCCCCAGCATTTT
.	.	TRBV30	TRBJ1-1	CAWSPLGGNTEAFF	TGTGCCTGGAGTCCCCTCGGAGGGAACACTGAAGCTTTCTTT
TRBD2	.	TRBV29-1	TRBJ2-3	CSVDGLAGNTDTQYF	TGCAGCGTTGATGGTCTAGCGGGGAACACAGATACGCAGTATTTT
TRBD1	.	TRBV5-4	TRBJ2-7	CATRQGNYEQYF	TGTGCCACCCGACAGGGGAACTACGAGCAGTACTTC
TRBD2	.	TRBV2	TRBJ2-1	CASSGTSGGPNEQFF	TGTGCCAGCAGTGGGACTAGCGGGGGGCCCAATGAGCAGTTCTTC
.	.	TRBV10-3	TRBJ1-2	CAISDPTGVEGYTF	TGTGCCATCAGTGACCCGACGGGGGTGGAGGGCTACACCTTC
.	.	TRBV5-4	TRBJ1-5	CASTLDGVGPQHF	TGTGCCAGCACCTTGGACGGGGTCGGGCCCCAGCATTTT
.	.	TRBV6-5	TRBJ2-5	CASSYSRSETQYF	TGTGCCAGCAGTTACTCCCGGTCCGAGACCCAGTACTTC
TRBD1	.	TRBV7-2	TRBJ1-5	CASSFRDRGEPQHF	TGTGCCAGCAGCTTTCGGGACAGGGGAGAGCCCCAGCATTTT
TRBD2	.	TRBV5-4	TRBJ2-5	CASSSGLAGKETQYF	TGTGCCAGCAGCTCGGGACTAGCGGGGAAAGAGACCCAGTACTTC
.	.	TRBV5-1	TRBJ2-1	CASSQVGSHANEQFF	TGCGCCAGCAGCCAGGTAGGCAGTCACGCCAATGAGCAGTTCTTC
.	once	TRBV11-2	TRBJ2-3	CASSLTSDTQYF	TGTGCCAGCAGCTTAACTTCAGATACGCAGTATTTT
.	.	TRBV5-1	TRBJ1-5	CASSLAPGGVNQPQHF	TGCGCCAGCAGCTTAGCCCCCGGAGGGGTCAATCAGCCCCAGCATTTT
TRBD2	.	TRBV6-5	TRBJ2-5	CASSYGTSGETQYF	TGTGCCAGCAGTTACGGGACTAGCGGGGAGACCCAGTACTTC
TRBD1	few	TRBV9	TRBJ1-6	CASSPGGDNSPLHF	TGTGCCAGCAGCCCAGGGGGGGATAATTCACCCCTCCACTTT
.	few	TRBV18	TRBJ1-5	CASSPREGGVQPQHF	TGTGCCAGCTCACCACGGGAGGGAGGGGTTCAGCCCCAGCATTTT
.	.	TRBV29-1	TRBJ2-7	CSVEGGKLGNEQYF	TGCAGCGTTGAAGGGGGGAAATTGGGTAACGAGCAGTACTTC
.	.	TRBV6-1	TRBJ2-5	CASSEAMKDPLETQYF	TGTGCCAGCAGTGAAGCGATGAAGGACCCGTTGGAGACCCAGTACTTC
.	.	TRBV19	TRBJ1-5	CASSIRQANQPQHF	TGTGCCAGTAGTATAAGACAGGCCAATCAGCCCCAGCATTTT
.	.	TRBV20-1	TRBJ2-4	CSAARDIQYF	TGCAGTGCCGCAAGAGACATTCAGTACTTC
.	.	TRBV6-5	TRBJ1-4	CASSYSDAVVEKLFF	TGTGCCAGCAGTTACTCGGACGCCGTTGTTGAAAAACTGTTTTTT
.	few	TRBV11-2	TRBJ2-3	CASSFPGSDTQYF	TGTGCCAGCAGCTTCCCGGGGAGCGATACGCAGTATTTT
TRBD1	.	TRBV29-1	TRBJ1-4	CSVAQGFGRLFF	TGCAGCGTTGCACAGGGGTTTGGACGTCTGTTTTTT
.	.	TRBV27	TRBJ1-5	CASSLRGESQPQHF	TGTGCCAGCAGTTTACGGGGAGAGAGTCAGCCCCAGCATTTT
TRBD1	.	TRBV4-1	TRBJ2-1	CASSQETGQANNEQFF	TGCGCCAGCAGCCAAGAAACGGGACAGGCTAACAATGAGCAGTTCTTC
.	.	TRBV9	TRBJ2-2	CASSSGSWGASDTGELFF	TGTGCCAGCAGCTCAGGGTCTTGGGGGGCGAGTGACACCGGGGAGCTGTTTTTT
.	.	TRBV5-6	TRBJ1-3	CASSLYGDSGNTIYF	TGTGCCAGCAGCCTATATGGGGACTCTGGAAACACCATATATTTT
.	many	TRBV7-9	TRBJ1-3	CASSLGLTGPDSGNTIYF	TGTGCCAGCAGCTTAGGCCTAACAGGCCCCGACTCTGGAAACACCATATATTTT
TRBD1	.	TRBV27	TRBJ2-7	CASSLTGAEQYF	TGTGCCAGCAGTCTGACAGGGGCCGAGCAGTACTTC
.	.	TRBV30	TRBJ2-2	CAWSKTGTGELFF	TGTGCCTGGAGTAAAACAGGGACCGGGGAGCTGTTTTTT
TRBD2	once	TRBV15	TRBJ2-1	CATSRLIGLAESSYNEQFF	TGTGCCACCAGCAGATTAATAGGGCTAGCGGAAAGCTCCTACAATGAGCAGTTCTTC
.	.	TRBV29-1	TRBJ1-4	CSVEAGGREEKLFF	TGCAGCGTTGAAGCCGGGGGGCGCGAGGAAAAACTGTTTTTT
TRBD1	.	TRBV6-5	TRBJ1-1	CASTPGGLAPEAFF	TGTGCCAGCACTCCAGGGGGCTTAGCACCGGAAGCTTTCTTT
TRBD1	.	TRBV5-1	TRBJ2-1	CASTRAGTANEQFF	TGCGCCAGCACCCGGGCCGGGACAGCGAATGAGCAGTTCTTC
.	.	TRBV9	TRBJ1-2	CASSPSWGFDGYTF	TGTGCCAGCAGCCCATCCTGGGGGTTTGACGGCTACACCTTC
TRBD2	.	TRBV15	TRBJ2-3	CATSGPLAGGRSDTQYF	TGTGCCACCAGCGGTCCCCTAGCGGGGGGGCGGTCAGATACGCAGTATTTT
.	.	TRBV9	TRBJ1-1	CASSVLGGMNTEAFF	TGTGCCAGCAGCGTTTTGGGGGGAATGAACACTGAAGCTTTCTTT